This T cell receptor beta chain was sequenced during a study of OX40 agonist ivuxolimab in advanced cancers. Turning to the study itself: At 82.7% male, the cohort had a mean age of about 60 years, ranging from roughly 20 to 90.

To note about this clone: Its matching antigen is unknown.

Overall study findings and caveats: Expanded clones tended on average to be more numerous among CD8+ T cells than CD4+. Low normalized T-cell clonal expansion also characterized some of the nonresponders.

The germline CDR1 and CDR2 sequences are GTSNPN and SVGIG (reference sequence). J was trimmed by 3 bases and V by 3 bases; bases with no gene match: 8. This CDR3 is 15 amino acids long. TCRdb keeps only in-frame clones here, not all; method: immunoSEQ multiplex PCR. The data show tens of thousands of clones, roughly 88% seen once. The sequenced sample was CD4+ or CD8+ T cells sorted from blood, obtained in a trial of the OX40 agonist ivuxolimab. This clonotype was obtained from an adult with an advanced solid tumor such as melanoma, head and neck, liver or kidney cancer. This chain links TRBV30 with TRBJ2-7; TRBD1 agrees at 10 bases. CDR3 nucleotides: TGTGCCTGGAGACCCGGGACAGGGGTTTTCTACGAGCAGTACTTC. It encodes CAWRPGTGVFYEQYF.